This T cell receptor beta chain was identified during a study of T cell responses to AZD1222 COVID-19 vaccine. The method was immunoSEQ multiplex PCR; TCRdb's version includes in-frame clones alone and lacks a portion of them. Of about 130,000 clones listed, over 85% were seen once; the top ten hold about 5.1%. The V end was cut by 4 bases, the J end by 9 bases, with 13 bases between. The CDR3 totals 13 residues. Specimen: peripheral blood, collected on day 0 of AZD1222 vaccination. The chain combines TRBV23-1 with TRBJ1-5; no clear D gene. TRBV23-1 qualifies as an ORF whose function is uncertain. The receptor was isolated from an adult in good health. The CDR3 DNA follows: TGCGCCAGCAGTCGGCCCAGAGCGAGGCCCCAGCATTTT. This translates into CASSRPRARPQHF.